Presented here are 6 T cell receptor beta chains from one specimen sequenced in a study of cytomegalovirus exposure and HLA in healthy donors. Use of 60 Vbeta and 13 Jbeta primers characterized the PCR. Using immunoSEQ multiplex PCR, the repertoire was profiled, and TCRdb retains in-frame clones only, with some absent. This table holds approximately 140,000 clones, more than 60% found once. Sequenced: PBMCs. Every receptor here comes from a woman between 45 and 65 years old in good health and CMV-seropositive.

The V and J genes are TRBV7-9 and TRBJ1-2; D is unresolved. Trimming took off 0 bases at V and 3 bases at J, with 8 bases between the two ends. Germline CDR1 SEHNR, CDR2 FQNEAQ (reference sequence). The CDR3 is 14 residues long. This chain's CDR3 is CASSLAAGDYGYTF. As DNA, the CDR3 is TGTGCCAGCAGCTTAGCCGCGGGAGACTATGGCTACACCTTC.

V usage is TRBV9 and J usage is TRBJ2-3; 9 bases are a match to TRBD2. Per germline, CDR1 SGDLS and CDR2 YYNGEE. The CDR3 extends over 15 amino acids. Trimming removed 2 bases from V and 3 bases from J; junction bases left unmatched: 4. The CDR3, as DNA: TGTGCCAGCAGCGTGGCGGGGGGGAGGACAGATACGCAGTATTTT. Protein product: CASSVAGGRTDTQYF.

The chain links TRBV19 to TRBJ2-6; 9 bases match TRBD1. The ends lost 3 bases at V and 5 bases at J; junction bases unmatched: 14. Germline CDR1 reads LNHDA; CDR2 reads SQIVND (reference sequence). The CDR3 runs 19 residues. CDR3 nucleotide sequence: TGTGCCAGTAGTATTGGCGGGCAGGACAGGGGAGCCCGGGCCAACGTCCTGACTTTC. Encoded protein: CASSIGGQDRGARANVLTF.

The rearrangement links TRBV7-9 to TRBJ1-4, with D possibly TRBD1 on 5 matching bases. The CDR3 runs 14 residues. The germline V and J ends were trimmed by 4 bases and 6 bases, with 12 bases remaining between them. The germline V gene encodes CDR1 SEHNR and CDR2 FQNEAQ (reference sequence). The CDR3: CASSSTVLDEKLFF. In DNA form, the CDR3 reads TGTGCCAGCAGCTCGACAGTCTTGGATGAAAAACTGTTTTTT.

This sequence joins TRBV7-6 and TRBJ2-2, with 7 bases lining up with TRBD2. Germline V CDR1 and CDR2: SGHVS, FNYEAQ. The trim removed 1 base at V and 1 base at J, leaving 3 bases unmatched. This CDR3 comprises 16 residues. DNA for the CDR3: TGTGCCAGCAGCTTAGTACGGGGGGTGAACACCGGGGAGCTGTTTTTT. Translated, it gives CASSLVRGVNTGELFF. The whole variable domain, filled in from reference TRBV7-6 and TRBJ2-2, reads GAGVSQSPRYKVTKRGQDVALRCDPISGHVSLYWYRQALGQGPEFLTYFNYEAQQDKSGLPNDRFSAERPEGSISTLTIQRTEQRDSAMYRCASSLVRGVNTGELFFGEGSRLTVL.

This clone was seen a single time. V usage is TRBV19 and J usage is TRBJ2-3, with TRBD2 matching over 7 bases. The CDR3 covers 14 residues. Germline loops: CDR1 LNHDA, CDR2 SQIVND (reference sequence). J lost 3 bases, V lost 5 bases, and 5 bases had no gene match. For the CDR3, the DNA is TGTGCCAGTAGTCCGGACGGGGGGACAGATACGCAGTATTTT. Residues: CASSPDGGTDTQYF.